The source of this T cell receptor beta chain is a study of cytomegalovirus exposure and HLA in healthy donors. For this clone: Its antigen remains unknown.

Donors were ostensibly healthy at sampling, although undocumented immune exposures were probable. Primers included in the PCR were 60 Vbeta and 13 Jbeta primers. Sequencing was performed with immunoSEQ multiplex PCR; in TCRdb, only in-frame clones are kept and a portion is missing. This sample has around 150,000 clones, with around 80% found just once. Study-level results: Among donors in an Asian-associated ancestry cluster, a later analysis reportedly found fewer N-insertions than the roughly 700-donor mean. CMV serostatus alone was available as immune exposure information.

The sequencing sample was made of PBMCs. The receptor comes from a man aged 35-49 years in good health and CMV-seronegative.

Written as DNA, the CDR3 is TGTGCCAGTAAACCCTCCAGGATATTAGATACGCAGTATTTT. Amino acid sequence: CASKPSRILDTQYF. This sequence joins TRBV19 and TRBJ2-3; no reliable D call. This CDR3 contains 14 residues. Germline loops: CDR1 LNHDA, CDR2 SQIVND (reference sequence). Trimming removed 7 bases from V and 5 bases from J, with 16 bases in between.